The 24 T cell receptor beta chains given below trace back to one sample, sequenced in a study of cytomegalovirus exposure and HLA in healthy donors (dated by TCRdb to the late 2010s). Receptor amplification or capture employed the immunoSEQ multiplex PCR assay. Held by TCRdb, this immuneACCESS table contains in-frame sequences only and omits some clones. Under half of the omission traces to an unresolved V gene where checked; the cause of the rest is unknown. Present in this sample are approximately 99,000 clones, about 85% of which were seen just once. The top ten constitute roughly 3% of the sample. Specimen: PBMCs. All receptors come from a woman younger than 30 in good health and CMV-seronegative.

J is TRBJ1-1 and V is TRBV30; 7 bases are shared with TRBD1. The V segment lost 2 bases and the J segment 4 bases; nucleotides outside the gene matches: 4. The CDR3 extends over 13 amino acids. The germline CDR1 and CDR2 sequences are GTSNPN and SVGIG (reference sequence). CDR3 loop: CAWSSNRGTEAFF. The CDR3 DNA sequence: TGTGCCTGGAGTTCTAACAGGGGCACTGAAGCTTTCTTT.

V is TRBV10-1 and J is TRBJ2-7; TRBD1 aligns across 10 bases. The CDR3 totals 15 residues. V trimming: 6 bases; J trimming: 2 bases; junction bases outside the gene matches: 7. Germline-derived CDR1 and CDR2 are WNHNN and SYGVQD (reference sequence). In nucleotides, the CDR3 is TGCGCCAGCAGAAGAGACAGGGGGCGTCCCTACGAGCAGTACTTC. Protein sequence: CASRRDRGRPYEQYF.

The chain is built from TRBV5-1 and TRBJ1-2; D may be TRBD1 (6 bases). V was trimmed by 2 bases and J by 4 bases, leaving 9 bases between them. Looked up from germline, CDR1 is SGHRS and CDR2 is YFSETQ. This CDR3 is built from 13 residues. CDR3 DNA sequence: TGCGCCAGCAGCTTAGAACAGGGCTATGGCTACACCTTC. Amino acids: CASSLEQGYGYTF.

This chain links TRBV19 with TRBJ2-4, with 7 bases matching TRBD1. CDR1 is LNHDA and CDR2 is SQIVND in the germline V gene (reference sequence). The ends lost 6 bases at V and 8 bases at J; junction bases unmatched: 10. The CDR3 loop spans 14 amino acids. The CDR3 DNA is TGTGCCAGTAGCCCGACAGGGTTATCGCACATTCAGTACTTC. Protein sequence: CASSPTGLSHIQYF.

This clone was detected only a few times. As DNA, the CDR3 is TGTGCCAGCAGTGAACACGATTACAATGAGCAGTTCTTC. As protein: CASSEHDYNEQFF. The chain joins TRBV9 to TRBJ2-1; D not certain. This CDR3 region has 13 residues. The germline V and J ends were trimmed by 5 bases and 4 bases, with 10 bases remaining between them. Germline lookup yields CDR1 SGDLS and CDR2 YYNGEE.

Note on this clone: Other DNA variants within this sample encode the same CDR3. V is TRBV6-1 and J is TRBJ1-2; 10 bases are shared with TRBD1. The V and J ends lost 5 bases and 5 bases, in that order; junction bases with no gene match: 5. The germline gives CDR1 MNHNS, CDR2 SASEGT. The CDR3 consists of 14 residues. The CDR3 sequence is CASSRDRGGYGYTF. CDR3 nucleotide sequence: TGTGCCAGCAGTAGGGACAGGGGAGGATATGGCTACACCTTC.

The chain is built from TRBV7-3 and TRBJ2-7; 8 bases are a match to TRBD1. This CDR3 spans 13 amino acids. The V gene's germline CDR1 is SGHTA and CDR2 FQGTGA. V trimming: 2 bases; J trimming: 5 bases; junction bases outside the gene matches: 2. CDR3: CASSLDRGHEQYF. The CDR3 bases are TGTGCCAGCAGCTTAGACAGGGGCCACGAGCAGTACTTC.

J is TRBJ2-7 and V is TRBV6-4; TRBD1 might be the D (6 bases). The CDR3 is 14 residues long. Germline V gene data show CDR1 as MRHNA and CDR2 as SNTAGT. V was cut by 7 bases and J by 2 bases, with 15 bases left in between. The CDR3 sequence: CASKTGAGAYEQYF. CDR3 nucleotide sequence: TGTGCCAGCAAAACCGGGGCAGGGGCCTACGAGCAGTACTTC.

CDR3 sequence: CASSPQAGLNSYEQYF. For the CDR3, the DNA is TGTGCCAGCAGCCCTCAAGCCGGACTCAACTCCTACGAGCAGTACTTC. V is TRBV9 and J is TRBJ2-7, with D possibly being TRBD2 (5 bases). Trimming removed 4 bases at V and 0 bases at J, with 17 bases between. The CDR3 sequence is 16 residues long. Germline V gene lookup returns CDR1 SGDLS and CDR2 YYNGEE.

The CDR3 DNA follows: TGTGCCAGCAGTTCCGTAGGGGCCACTAACTATGGCTACACCTTC. Its protein is CASSSVGATNYGYTF. This chain links TRBV28 with TRBJ1-2, with D possibly TRBD1 on 5 matching bases. The germline V and J ends were trimmed by 4 bases and 0 bases, with 12 bases remaining between them. Germline loops: CDR1 MDHEN, CDR2 SYDVKM. The CDR3 has 15 residues.

V is TRBV28 and J is TRBJ1-5; 8 positions match TRBD1. The J segment lost 6 bases and the V segment lost 4 bases, leaving 5 bases of the junction unmatched. Germline V gene sequence: CDR1 MDHEN, CDR2 SYDVKM. The CDR3 totals 14 residues. The CDR3 DNA is TGTGCCAGCAGTTCACAGGGGGACATTCAGCCCCAGCATTTT. Its translation: CASSSQGDIQPQHF.

Points on this clone: This same CDR3 is encoded by further DNA sequences in the sample. The chain joins TRBV6-5 to TRBJ1-3; no clear D. V was pared by 0 bases and J by 3 bases, with 9 bases between. Germline V lookup: CDR1 MNHEY, CDR2 SVGAGI. The CDR3 is made up of 15 amino acids. The CDR3 region is CASSYSRGFGNTIYF. As DNA, the CDR3 is TGTGCCAGCAGTTACTCTCGGGGATTTGGAAACACCATATATTTT.

The chain joins TRBV30 to TRBJ1-6, with unresolved D. Trimming removed 4 bases at V and 7 bases at J, with 11 bases between. Germline lookup yields CDR1 GTSNPN and CDR2 SVGIG (reference sequence). The CDR3 is 13 amino acids. CDR3 sequence reads: CAWKGRGNSPLHF. The CDR3 bases are TGTGCCTGGAAGGGCAGAGGGAATTCACCCCTCCACTTT.

J is TRBJ2-1 and V is TRBV5-4; unclear D gene. Trimming took 0 bases from V and 9 from J, leaving 19 bases between them. CDR1 SGHNT and CDR2 YYREEE come from the germline V gene (reference sequence). CDR3 size: 16 residues. CDR3 nucleotide sequence: TGTGCCAGCAGCTTGGAAGTTTGGCTAGATCCCAGTGAGCAGTTCTTC. Amino acids: CASSLEVWLDPSEQFF.

The V call is TRBV5-1, the J call TRBJ2-7; TRBD1 aligns across 8 bases. CDR1 SGHRS and CDR2 YFSETQ come from the germline V gene. The ends lost 5 bases at V and 5 bases at J; junction bases unmatched: 9. The CDR3 is 14 amino acids. The CDR3 DNA sequence: TGCGCCAGCAGGATACAGGGGGTGGCCCACGAGCAGTACTTC. It codes for CASRIQGVAHEQYF.

Regarding this clone: Sequence at one end of the junction differs from germline and may be a read error. The DNA for the CDR3 is TGTGCCAGCAGCTTGGGACAGGCCTGGAGGGAGCAGTACTTC. It specifies CASSLGQAWREQYF. The chain recombines TRBV5-1 with TRBJ2-7; 8 nucleotides match TRBD1. The CDR3 sequence is 14 residues long. Germline V gene sequence: CDR1 SGHRS, CDR2 YFSETQ.

This rearrangement joins TRBV10-3 to TRBJ2-7, with 7 nucleotides matching TRBD1. V dropped 4 bases and J dropped 3; count of bases not matched to a gene: 6. This CDR3 spans 14 amino acids. Germline values: CDR1 ENHRY, CDR2 SYGVKD. As DNA, the CDR3 is TGTGCCATCAGTGGCGGACAGGAGATCTACGAGCAGTACTTC. Its translation: CAISGGQEIYEQYF.

This chain's CDR3 is CASSIAQQGAGQYF. Written as DNA, the CDR3 is TGTGCCAGTAGTATAGCCCAACAGGGGGCAGGGCAGTACTTC. The V call is TRBV19, the J call TRBJ2-7; the match to TRBD1 covers 9 bases. Germline V gives CDR1 LNHDA, CDR2 SQIVND (reference sequence). The CDR3 spans 14 residues. J was trimmed by 9 bases and V by 1 base; bases with no gene match: 7.

In its sample, this clone was seen a few times. The chain uses TRBV6-1 and TRBJ2-3, with TRBD1 matching 10 bases. This CDR3 is built from 15 residues. V dropped 0 bases and J dropped 5; count of bases not matched to a gene: 2. Looked up from germline, CDR1 is MNHNS and CDR2 is SASEGT. This CDR3 reads CASSEATGGGDTQYF. CDR3 sequence (DNA): TGTGCCAGCAGTGAAGCGACAGGGGGCGGAGATACGCAGTATTTT.

V gene TRBV27 combines with J gene TRBJ2-7; possibly TRBD1 for D (5 bases). V gave up 2 bases and J gave up 0 bases, with 11 bases separating them. There are 15 residues in the CDR3. The germline gives CDR1 MNHEY, CDR2 SMNVEV (reference sequence). CDR3 protein: CASSLPADSSYEQYF. CDR3 nucleotide sequence: TGTGCCAGCAGTTTACCCGCCGACAGCTCCTACGAGCAGTACTTC.

This clone occurred a few times. The V and J genes are TRBV6-5 and TRBJ1-2; tentatively, D is TRBD1 (5 bases). The CDR3 contains 12 residues. The germline V and J ends were trimmed by 10 bases and 7 bases, with 16 bases remaining between them. Germline assignment: CDR1 MNHEY and CDR2 SVGAGI. For the CDR3, the DNA is TGTGCCACGAAAAGGACAAATGTTGGCTACACCTTC. It translates to CATKRTNVGYTF.

The V call is TRBV18, the J call TRBJ2-1; D is perhaps TRBD2 (5 bases). The V and J ends lost 2 bases and 6 bases respectively, with 8 bases between them. Germline CDR1 is KGHSH and CDR2 is LQKENI. This CDR3 is 13 amino acids long. CDR3 nucleotide sequence: TGTGCCAGCTCACCAGGACTTTCCAATGAGCAGTTCTTC. Protein sequence: CASSPGLSNEQFF.

This chain connects TRBV30 to TRBJ2-7; TRBD1 matches 8 bases. V was pared by 4 bases and J by 5 bases, with 7 bases of the junction left unmatched. Germline-derived CDR1 and CDR2 are GTSNPN and SVGIG (reference sequence). The CDR3 covers 13 residues. Here the CDR3 reads CAWIGQGVHEQYF. Here the CDR3 DNA reads TGTGCCTGGATCGGACAGGGTGTCCACGAGCAGTACTTC.

The CDR3 is CASSTGHNIGKLFF. Written as DNA, the CDR3 is TGTGCCAGCAGCACGGGACATAATATTGGAAAACTGTTTTTT. This rearrangement joins TRBV7-9 to TRBJ1-4; D is possibly TRBD1 (6 bases). Trimming stripped 5 bases from V and 10 bases from J, with 17 bases between. Looked up from germline, CDR1 is SEHNR and CDR2 is FQNEAQ (reference sequence). This CDR3 has 14 amino acids.